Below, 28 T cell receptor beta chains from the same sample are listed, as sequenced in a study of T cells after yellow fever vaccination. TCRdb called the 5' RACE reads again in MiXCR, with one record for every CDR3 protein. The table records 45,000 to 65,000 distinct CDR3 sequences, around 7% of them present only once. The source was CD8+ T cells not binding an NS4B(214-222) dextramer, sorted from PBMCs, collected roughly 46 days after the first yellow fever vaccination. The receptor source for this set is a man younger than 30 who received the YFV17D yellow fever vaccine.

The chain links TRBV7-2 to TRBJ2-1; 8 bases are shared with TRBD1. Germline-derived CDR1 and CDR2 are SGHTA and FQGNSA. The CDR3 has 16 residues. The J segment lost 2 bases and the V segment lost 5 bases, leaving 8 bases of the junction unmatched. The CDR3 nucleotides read TGTGCCAGCAGCCCACGACAGGGGCCAACCTACAATGAGCAGTTCTTC. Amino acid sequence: CASSPRQGPTYNEQFF.

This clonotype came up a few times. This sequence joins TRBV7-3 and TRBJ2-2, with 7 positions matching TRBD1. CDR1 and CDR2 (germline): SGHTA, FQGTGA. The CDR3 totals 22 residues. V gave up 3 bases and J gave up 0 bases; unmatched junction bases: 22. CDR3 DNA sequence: TGTGCCAGCAGCTTTACCTCTCGTCGACAGGGCCGAATATCAACGAACACCGGGGAGCTGTTTTTT. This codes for CASSFTSRRQGRISTNTGELFF.

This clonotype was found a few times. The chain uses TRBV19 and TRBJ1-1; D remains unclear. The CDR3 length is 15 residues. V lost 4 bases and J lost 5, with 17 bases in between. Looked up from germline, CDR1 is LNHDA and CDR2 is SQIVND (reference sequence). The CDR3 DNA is TGTGCCAGTAGTACGCCTGAAGGGTTGAGTACTGAAGCTTTCTTT. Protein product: CASSTPEGLSTEAFF. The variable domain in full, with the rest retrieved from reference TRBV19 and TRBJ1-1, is DGGITQSPKYLFRKEGQNVTLSCEQNLNHDAMYWYRQDPGQGLRLIYYSQIVNDFQKGDIAEGYSVSREKKESFPLTVTSAQKNPTAFYLCASSTPEGLSTEAFFGQGTRLTVV.

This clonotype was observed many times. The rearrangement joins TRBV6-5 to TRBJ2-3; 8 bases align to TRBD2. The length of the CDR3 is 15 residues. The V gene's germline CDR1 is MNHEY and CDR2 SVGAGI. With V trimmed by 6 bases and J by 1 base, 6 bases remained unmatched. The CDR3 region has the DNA TGTGCCAGCAGCCTCGGGGGGGCCGGCACAGATACGCAGTATTTT. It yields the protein CASSLGGAGTDTQYF.

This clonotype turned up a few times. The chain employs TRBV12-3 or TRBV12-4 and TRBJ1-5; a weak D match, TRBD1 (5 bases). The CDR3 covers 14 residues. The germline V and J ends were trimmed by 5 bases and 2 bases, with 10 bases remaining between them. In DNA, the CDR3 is TGTGCCAGCAGTCCCGGGACGGGCAATCAGCCCCAGCATTTT. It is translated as CASSPGTGNQPQHF.

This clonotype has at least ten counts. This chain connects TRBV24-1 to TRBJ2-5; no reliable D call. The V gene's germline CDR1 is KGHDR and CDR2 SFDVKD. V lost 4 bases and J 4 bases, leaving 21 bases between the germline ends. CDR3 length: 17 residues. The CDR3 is CATSDRPARYHSETQYF. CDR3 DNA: TGTGCCACCAGTGACCGCCCGGCCAGATATCATTCAGAGACCCAGTACTTC.

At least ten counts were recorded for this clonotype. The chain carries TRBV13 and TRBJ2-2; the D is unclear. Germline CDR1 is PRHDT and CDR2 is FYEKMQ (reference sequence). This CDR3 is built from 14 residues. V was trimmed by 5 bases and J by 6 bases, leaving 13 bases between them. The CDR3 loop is CASSPGGMPGELFF. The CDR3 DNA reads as TGTGCCAGCAGCCCCGGTGGGATGCCCGGGGAGCTGTTTTTT.

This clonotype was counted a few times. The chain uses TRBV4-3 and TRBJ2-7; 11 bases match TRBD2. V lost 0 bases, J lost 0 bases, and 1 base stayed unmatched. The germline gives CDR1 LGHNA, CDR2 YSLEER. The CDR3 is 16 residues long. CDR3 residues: CASSQDLAGGSYEQYF. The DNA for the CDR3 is TGCGCCAGCAGCCAAGATCTAGCGGGGGGCTCCTACGAGCAGTACTTC.

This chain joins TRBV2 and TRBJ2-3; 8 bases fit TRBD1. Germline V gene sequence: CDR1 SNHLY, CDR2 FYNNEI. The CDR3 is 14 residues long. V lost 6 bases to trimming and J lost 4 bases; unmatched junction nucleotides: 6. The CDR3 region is CASSSGGLPDTQYF. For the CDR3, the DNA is TGTGCCAGCAGCTCAGGGGGCTTGCCAGATACGCAGTATTTT.

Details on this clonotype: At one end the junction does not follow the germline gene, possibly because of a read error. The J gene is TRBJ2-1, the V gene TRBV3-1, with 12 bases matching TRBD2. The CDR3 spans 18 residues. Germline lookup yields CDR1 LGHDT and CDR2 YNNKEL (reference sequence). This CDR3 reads CACSFPSGGELYFDEQFF. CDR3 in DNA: TGTGCCTGCAGTTTCCCTAGCGGGGGGGAATTATATTTCGATGAGCAGTTCTTC.

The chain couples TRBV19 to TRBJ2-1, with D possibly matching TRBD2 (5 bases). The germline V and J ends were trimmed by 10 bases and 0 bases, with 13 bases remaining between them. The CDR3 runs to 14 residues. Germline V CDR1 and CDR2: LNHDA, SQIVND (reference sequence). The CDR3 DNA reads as TGTGCCACCAAGAGGGCCAGCTCCTACAATGAGCAGTTCTTC. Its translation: CATKRASSYNEQFF. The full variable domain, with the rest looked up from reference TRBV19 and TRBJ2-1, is DGGITQSPKYLFRKEGQNVTLSCEQNLNHDAMYWYRQDPGQGLRLIYYSQIVNDFQKGDIAEGYSVSREKKESFPLTVTSAQKNPTAFYLCATKRASSYNEQFFGPGTRLTVL.

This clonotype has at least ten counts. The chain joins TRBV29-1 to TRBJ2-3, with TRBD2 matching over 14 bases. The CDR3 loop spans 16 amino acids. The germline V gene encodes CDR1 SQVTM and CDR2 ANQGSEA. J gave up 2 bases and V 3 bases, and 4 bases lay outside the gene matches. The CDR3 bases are TGCAGCGTTGACTCGACTAGCGGGGGGGCCACAGATACGCAGTATTTT. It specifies CSVDSTSGGATDTQYF.

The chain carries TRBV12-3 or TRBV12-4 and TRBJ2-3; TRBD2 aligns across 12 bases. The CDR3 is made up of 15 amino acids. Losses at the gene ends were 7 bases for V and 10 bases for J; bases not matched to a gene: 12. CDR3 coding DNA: TGTGCCAGCAACCTAGCGGGGGGGCCTCAGGACGCGCAGTATTTT. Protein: CASNLAGGPQDAQYF.

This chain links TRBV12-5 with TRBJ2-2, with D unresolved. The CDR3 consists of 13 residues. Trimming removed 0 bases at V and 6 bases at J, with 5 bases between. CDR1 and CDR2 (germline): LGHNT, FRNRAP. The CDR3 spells CASGLVTSGELFF. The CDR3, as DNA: TGTGCTAGTGGTTTGGTCACATCCGGGGAGCTGTTTTTT.

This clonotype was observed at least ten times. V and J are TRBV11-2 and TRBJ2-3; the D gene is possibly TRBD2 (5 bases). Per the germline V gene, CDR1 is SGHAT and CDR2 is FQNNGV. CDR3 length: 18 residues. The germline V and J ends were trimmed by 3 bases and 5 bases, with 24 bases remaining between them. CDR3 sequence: CASSFSGPFSLRGDTQYF. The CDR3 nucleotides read TGTGCCAGCAGCTTCTCCGGGCCCTTTAGCCTTCGGGGAGATACGCAGTATTTT.

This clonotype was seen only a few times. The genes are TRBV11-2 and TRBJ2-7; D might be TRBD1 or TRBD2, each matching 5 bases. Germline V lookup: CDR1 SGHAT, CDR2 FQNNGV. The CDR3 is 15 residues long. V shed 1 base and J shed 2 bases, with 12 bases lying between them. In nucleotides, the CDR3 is TGTGCCAGCAGCTTAGGAGCAGGGACGCCCTACGAGCAGTACTTC. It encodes CASSLGAGTPYEQYF.

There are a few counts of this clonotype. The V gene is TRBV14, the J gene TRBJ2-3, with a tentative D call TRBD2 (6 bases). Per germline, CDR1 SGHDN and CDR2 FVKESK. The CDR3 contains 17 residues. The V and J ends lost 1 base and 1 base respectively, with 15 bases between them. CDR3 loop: CASSQASRGWGTDTQYF. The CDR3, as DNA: TGTGCCAGCAGCCAAGCGTCGCGGGGTTGGGGCACAGATACGCAGTATTTT.

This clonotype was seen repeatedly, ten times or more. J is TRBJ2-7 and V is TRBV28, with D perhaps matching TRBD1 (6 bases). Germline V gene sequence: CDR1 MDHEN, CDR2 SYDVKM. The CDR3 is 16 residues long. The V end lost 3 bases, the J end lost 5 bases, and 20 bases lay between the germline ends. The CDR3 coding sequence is TGTGCCAGCAGTTTTCGGGCAGGGGCAGGTAGTAACGAGCAGTACGTC. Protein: CASSFRAGAGSNEQYV.

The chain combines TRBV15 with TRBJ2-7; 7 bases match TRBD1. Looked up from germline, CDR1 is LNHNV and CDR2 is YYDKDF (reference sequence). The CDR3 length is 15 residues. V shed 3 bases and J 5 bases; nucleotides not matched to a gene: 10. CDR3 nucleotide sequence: TGTGCCACCAGCAGGAAAACAGGGGCCCCCCACGAGCAGTACGTC. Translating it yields CATSRKTGAPHEQYV.

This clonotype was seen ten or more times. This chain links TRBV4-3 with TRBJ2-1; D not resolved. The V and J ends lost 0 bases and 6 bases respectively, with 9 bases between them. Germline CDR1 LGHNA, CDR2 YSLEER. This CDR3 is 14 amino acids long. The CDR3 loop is CASSQEGRVNEQFF. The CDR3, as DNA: TGCGCCAGCAGCCAAGAAGGTCGAGTCAATGAGCAGTTCTTC.

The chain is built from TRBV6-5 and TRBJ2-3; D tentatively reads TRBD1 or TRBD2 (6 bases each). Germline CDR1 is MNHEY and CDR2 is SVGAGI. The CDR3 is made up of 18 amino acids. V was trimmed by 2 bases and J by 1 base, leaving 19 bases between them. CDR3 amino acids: CASSYPGGGPGGTDTQYF. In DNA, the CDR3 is TGTGCCAGCAGTTACCCCGGGGGTGGGCCAGGGGGCACAGATACGCAGTATTTT.

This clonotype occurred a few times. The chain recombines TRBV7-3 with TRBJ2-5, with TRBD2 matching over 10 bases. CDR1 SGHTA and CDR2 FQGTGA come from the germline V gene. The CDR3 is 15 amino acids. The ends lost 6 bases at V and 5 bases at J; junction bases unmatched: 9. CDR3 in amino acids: CASSPSGGGPETQYF. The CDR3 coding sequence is TGTGCCAGCAGTCCGAGCGGGGGGGGACCCGAGACCCAGTACTTC. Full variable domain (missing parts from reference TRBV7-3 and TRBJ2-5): GAGVSQTPSNKVTEKGKYVELRCDPISGHTALYWYRQSLGQGPEFLIYFQGTGAADDSGLPNDRFFAVRPEGSVSTLKIQRTERGDSAVYLCASSPSGGGPETQYFGPGTRLLVL.

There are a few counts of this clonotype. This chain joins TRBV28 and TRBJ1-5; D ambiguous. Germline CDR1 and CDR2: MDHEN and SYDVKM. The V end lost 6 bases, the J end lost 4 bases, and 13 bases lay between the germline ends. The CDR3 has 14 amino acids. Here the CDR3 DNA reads TGTGCCAGCAGCACCACACTGGGGAATCAGCCCCAGCATTTT. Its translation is CASSTTLGNQPQHF.

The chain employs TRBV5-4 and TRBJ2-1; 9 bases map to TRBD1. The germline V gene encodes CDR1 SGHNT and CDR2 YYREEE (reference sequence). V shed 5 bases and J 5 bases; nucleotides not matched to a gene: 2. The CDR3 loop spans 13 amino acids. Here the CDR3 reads CASRTGGNNEQFF. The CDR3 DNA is TGTGCCAGCAGGACAGGGGGAAACAATGAGCAGTTCTTC.

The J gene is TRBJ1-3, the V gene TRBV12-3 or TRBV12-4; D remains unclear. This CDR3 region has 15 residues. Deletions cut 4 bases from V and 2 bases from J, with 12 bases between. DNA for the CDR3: TGTGCCAGCAGTTCCCCGGCGGATGCTGGAAACACCATATATTTT. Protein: CASSSPADAGNTIYF.

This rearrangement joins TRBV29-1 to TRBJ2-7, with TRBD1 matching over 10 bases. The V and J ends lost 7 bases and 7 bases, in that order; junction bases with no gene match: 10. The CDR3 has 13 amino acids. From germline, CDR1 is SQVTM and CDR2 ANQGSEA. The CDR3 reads CSAISGQGGEQYV. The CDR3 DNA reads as TGCAGCGCCATAAGTGGACAGGGGGGGGAGCAGTACGTC.

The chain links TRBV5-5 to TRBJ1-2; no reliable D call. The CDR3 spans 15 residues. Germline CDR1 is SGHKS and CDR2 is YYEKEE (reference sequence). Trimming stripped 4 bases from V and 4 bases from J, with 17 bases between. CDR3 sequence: CASSPWALGSYGYTF. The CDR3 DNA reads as TGTGCCAGCAGCCCTTGGGCCCTGGGGAGCTATGGCTACACCTTC.

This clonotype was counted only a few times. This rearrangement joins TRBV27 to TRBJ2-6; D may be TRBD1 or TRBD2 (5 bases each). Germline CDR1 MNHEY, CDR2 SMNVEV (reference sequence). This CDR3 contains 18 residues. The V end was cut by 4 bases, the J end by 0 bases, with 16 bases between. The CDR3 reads CASSSPASGGSGANVLTF. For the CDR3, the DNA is TGTGCCAGCAGTTCACCCGCCAGTGGGGGCTCTGGGGCCAACGTCCTGACTTTC.